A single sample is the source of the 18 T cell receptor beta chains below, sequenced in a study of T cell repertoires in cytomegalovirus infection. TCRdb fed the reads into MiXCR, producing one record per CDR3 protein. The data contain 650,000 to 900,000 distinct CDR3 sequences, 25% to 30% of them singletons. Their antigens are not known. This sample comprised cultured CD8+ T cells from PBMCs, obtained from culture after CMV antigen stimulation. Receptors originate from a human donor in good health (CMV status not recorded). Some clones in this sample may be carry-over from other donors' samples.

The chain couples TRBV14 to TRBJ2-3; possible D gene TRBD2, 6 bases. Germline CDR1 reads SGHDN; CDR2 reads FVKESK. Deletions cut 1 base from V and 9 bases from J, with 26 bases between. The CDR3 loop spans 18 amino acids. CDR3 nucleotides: TGTGCCAGCAGCCAAGGGCTAGGTGTGCGGGGCGCCCCGGAAACGCAGTATTTT. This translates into CASSQGLGVRGAPETQYF.

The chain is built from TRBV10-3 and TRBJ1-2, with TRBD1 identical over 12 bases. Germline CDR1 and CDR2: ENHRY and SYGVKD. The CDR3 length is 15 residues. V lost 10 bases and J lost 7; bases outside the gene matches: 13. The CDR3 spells CATGTGGAREGGYTF. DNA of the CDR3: TGTGCCACCGGGACAGGGGGCGCGAGGGAGGGTGGCTACACCTTC.

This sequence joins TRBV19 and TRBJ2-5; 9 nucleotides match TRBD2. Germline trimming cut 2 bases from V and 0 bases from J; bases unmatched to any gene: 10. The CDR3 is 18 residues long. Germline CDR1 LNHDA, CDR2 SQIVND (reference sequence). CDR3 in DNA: TGTGCCAGTAGTATACCAGCGGGGGGCCCAAGGCACCAAGAGACCCAGTACTTC. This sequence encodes CASSIPAGGPRHQETQYF.

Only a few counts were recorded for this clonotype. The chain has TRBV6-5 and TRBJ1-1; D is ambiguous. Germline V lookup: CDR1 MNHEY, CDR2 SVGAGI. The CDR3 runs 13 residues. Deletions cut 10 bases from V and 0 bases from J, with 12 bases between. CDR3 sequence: CATPPTLNTEAFF. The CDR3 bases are TGTGCCACCCCCCCTACCTTGAACACTGAAGCTTTCTTT.

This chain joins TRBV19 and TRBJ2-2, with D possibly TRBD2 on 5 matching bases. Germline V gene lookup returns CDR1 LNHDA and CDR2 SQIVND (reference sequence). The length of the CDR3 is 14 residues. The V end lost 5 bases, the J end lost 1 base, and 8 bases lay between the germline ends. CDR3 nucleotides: TGTGCCAGTAGTTTCGGGATGAACACCGGGGAGCTGTTTTTT. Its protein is CASSFGMNTGELFF.

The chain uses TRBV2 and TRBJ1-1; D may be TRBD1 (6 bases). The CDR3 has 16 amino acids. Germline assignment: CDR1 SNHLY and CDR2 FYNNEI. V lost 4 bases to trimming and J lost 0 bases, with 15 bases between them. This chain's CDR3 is CASSGVQQGLNTEAFF. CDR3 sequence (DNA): TGTGCCAGCAGTGGGGTCCAACAGGGATTGAACACTGAAGCTTTCTTT.

The CDR3 sequence: CASSIWQPLKNQPQHF. DNA of the CDR3: TGTGCCAGTAGTATTTGGCAGCCGCTAAAGAATCAGCCCCAGCATTTT. The rearrangement joins TRBV19 to TRBJ1-5; no clear D gene. CDR1 LNHDA and CDR2 SQIVND come from the germline V gene (reference sequence). The CDR3 covers 16 residues. The V end lost 3 bases, the J end lost 4 bases, and 16 bases lay between the germline ends.

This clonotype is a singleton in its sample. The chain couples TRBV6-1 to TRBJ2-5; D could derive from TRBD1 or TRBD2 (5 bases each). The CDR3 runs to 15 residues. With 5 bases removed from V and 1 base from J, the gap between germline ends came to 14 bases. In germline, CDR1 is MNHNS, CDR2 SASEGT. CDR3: CASSFAGTFQETQYF. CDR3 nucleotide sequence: TGTGCCAGCAGTTTCGCCGGGACCTTCCAAGAGACCCAGTACTTC.

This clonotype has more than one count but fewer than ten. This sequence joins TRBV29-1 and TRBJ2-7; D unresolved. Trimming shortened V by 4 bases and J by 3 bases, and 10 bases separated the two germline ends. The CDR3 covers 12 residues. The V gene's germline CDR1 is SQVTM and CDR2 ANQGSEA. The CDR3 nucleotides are TGCAGCGTTGTTGGAACCTACTACGAGCAGTACTTC. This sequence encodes CSVVGTYYEQYF.

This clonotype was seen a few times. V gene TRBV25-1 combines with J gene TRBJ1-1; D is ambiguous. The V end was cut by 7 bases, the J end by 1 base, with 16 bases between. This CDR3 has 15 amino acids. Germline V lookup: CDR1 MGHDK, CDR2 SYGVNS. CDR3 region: CASILSGGKNTEAFF. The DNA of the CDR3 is TGTGCCAGCATCCTCTCAGGAGGCAAGAACACTGAAGCTTTCTTT.

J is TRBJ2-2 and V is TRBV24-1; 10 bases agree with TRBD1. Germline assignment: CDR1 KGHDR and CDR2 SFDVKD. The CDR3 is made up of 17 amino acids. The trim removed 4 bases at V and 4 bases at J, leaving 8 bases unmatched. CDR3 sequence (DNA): TGTGCCACCAGTGACGAGACCGGGACAGGGGTCACCGGGGAGCTGTTTTTT. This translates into CATSDETGTGVTGELFF.

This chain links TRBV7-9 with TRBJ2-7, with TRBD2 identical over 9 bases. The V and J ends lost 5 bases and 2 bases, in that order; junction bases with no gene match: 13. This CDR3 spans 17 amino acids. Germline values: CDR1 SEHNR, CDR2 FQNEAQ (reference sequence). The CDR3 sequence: CASSHRRGREATYEQYF. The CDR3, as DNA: TGTGCCAGCAGCCACCGGCGCGGGAGGGAGGCAACCTACGAGCAGTACTTC.

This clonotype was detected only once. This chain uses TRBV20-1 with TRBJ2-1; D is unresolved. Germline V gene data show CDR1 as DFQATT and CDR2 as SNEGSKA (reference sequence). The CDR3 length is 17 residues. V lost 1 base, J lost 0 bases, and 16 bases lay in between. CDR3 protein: CSARAARETTSYNEQFF. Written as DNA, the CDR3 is TGCAGTGCTAGAGCCGCTAGAGAGACAACCTCCTACAATGAGCAGTTCTTC.

CDR3 in DNA: TGTGCCAGCAGCGCTACCGGGACAGGGGTGTCCGGAAACACCATATATTTT. This translates into CASSATGTGVSGNTIYF. The genes are TRBV9 and TRBJ1-3; 10 bases line up with TRBD1. The CDR3 has 17 amino acids. Germline V gene lookup returns CDR1 SGDLS and CDR2 YYNGEE. The V gene end was trimmed by 3 bases and the J gene end by 4 bases; junction bases not matched to a gene: 10.

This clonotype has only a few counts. CDR3: CATLGQAPYNEQFF. CDR3 nucleotides: TGTGCCACCCTGGGACAGGCGCCCTACAATGAGCAGTTCTTC. The chain uses TRBV19 and TRBJ2-1; 8 bases map to TRBD1. This CDR3 contains 14 residues. Germline V gene sequence: CDR1 LNHDA, CDR2 SQIVND (reference sequence). Losses at the gene ends were 10 bases for V and 2 bases for J; bases not matched to a gene: 7. Variable domain in full (rest from reference TRBV19 and TRBJ2-1): DGGITQSPKYLFRKEGQNVTLSCEQNLNHDAMYWYRQDPGQGLRLIYYSQIVNDFQKGDIAEGYSVSREKKESFPLTVTSAQKNPTAFYLCATLGQAPYNEQFFGPGTRLTVL.

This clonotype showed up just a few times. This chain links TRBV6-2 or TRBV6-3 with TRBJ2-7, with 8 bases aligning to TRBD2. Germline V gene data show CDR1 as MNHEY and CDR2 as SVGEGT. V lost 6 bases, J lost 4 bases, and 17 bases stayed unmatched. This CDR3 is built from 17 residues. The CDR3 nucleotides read TGTGCCAGCAGGAACCGGATTTATAGCGGGGCGACTTACGAGCAGTACGTC. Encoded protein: CASRNRIYSGATYEQYV.

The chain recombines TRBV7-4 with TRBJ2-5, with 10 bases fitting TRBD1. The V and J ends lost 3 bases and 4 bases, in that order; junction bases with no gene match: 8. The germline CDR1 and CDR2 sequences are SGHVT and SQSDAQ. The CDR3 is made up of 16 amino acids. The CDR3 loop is CASSFPGTGDGETQYF. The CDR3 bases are TGTGCCAGCAGCTTTCCCGGGACAGGGGACGGAGAGACCCAGTACTTC.

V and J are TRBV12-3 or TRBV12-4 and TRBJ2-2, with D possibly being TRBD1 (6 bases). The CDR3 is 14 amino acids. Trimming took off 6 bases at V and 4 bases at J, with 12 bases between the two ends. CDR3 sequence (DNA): TGTGCCAGCAGCAGGACAGTAGGCACCGGGGAGCTGTTTTTT. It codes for CASSRTVGTGELFF.